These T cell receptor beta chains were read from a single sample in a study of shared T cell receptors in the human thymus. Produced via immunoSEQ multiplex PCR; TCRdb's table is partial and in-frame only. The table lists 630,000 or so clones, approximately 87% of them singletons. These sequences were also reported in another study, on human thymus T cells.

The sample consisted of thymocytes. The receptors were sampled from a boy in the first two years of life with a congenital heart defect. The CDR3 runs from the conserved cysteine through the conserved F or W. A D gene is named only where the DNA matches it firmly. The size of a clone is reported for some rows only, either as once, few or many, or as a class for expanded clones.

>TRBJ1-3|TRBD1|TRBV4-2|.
TGTGCCAGCAGTGGGGACAGGGGTTCTGGAAACACCATATATTTT
CASSGDRGSGNTIYF
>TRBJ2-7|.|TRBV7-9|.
TGTGCCAGCAGCCGAAATCGGGGCTCCTACGAGCAGTACTTC
CASSRNRGSYEQYF
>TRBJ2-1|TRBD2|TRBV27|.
TGTGCCAGCCTTCCTAGGATGTTTGGCGGGGGGGCTGTCGATGAGCAGTTCTTC
CASLPRMFGGGAVDEQFF
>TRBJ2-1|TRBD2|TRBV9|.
TGTGCCAGCAGCGTAGCCCCCCTAGCGGGGGAGTACAATGAGCAGTTCTTC
CASSVAPLAGEYNEQFF
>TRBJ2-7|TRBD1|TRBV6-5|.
TGTGCCAGCAGTTACTCCATGGACAGGGGGCCTTCCGAGCAGTACTTC
CASSYSMDRGPSEQYF
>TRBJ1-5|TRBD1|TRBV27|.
TGTGCCAGCAGTTTCGGCGGGACAGGTCTCCTGAATCAGCCCCAGCATTTT
CASSFGGTGLLNQPQHF
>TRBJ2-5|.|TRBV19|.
TGTGCCAGTAGTACCTCGAGCGGGCAGAGGAACCAAGAGACCCAGTACTTC
CASSTSSGQRNQETQYF
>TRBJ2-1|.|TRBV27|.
TGTGCCAGCAGTTTATCGGCACTAGTCAACAATGAGCAGTTCTTC
CASSLSALVNNEQFF
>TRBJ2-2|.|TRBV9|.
TGTGCCAGCAGCGTAGCCCGAACAAAGGGGAACGGGGAGCTGTTTTTT
CASSVARTKGNGELFF
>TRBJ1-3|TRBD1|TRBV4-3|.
TGCGCCAGCAGCCTACTAGACAGGGAAGGTGGAAACACCATATATTTT
CASSLLDREGGNTIYF
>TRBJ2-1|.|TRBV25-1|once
TGTGCCAGCAGTACGGTGACCTACAATGAGCAGTTCTTC
CASSTVTYNEQFF
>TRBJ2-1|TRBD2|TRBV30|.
TGTGCCTGGAGTGAGGGAGCGGGGGGCAATGAGCAGTTCTTC
CAWSEGAGGNEQFF
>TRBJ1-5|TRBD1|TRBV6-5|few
TGTGCCAGCAGGAATAGACAGGGGAGGCTACAGCCCCAGCATTTT
CASRNRQGRLQPQHF
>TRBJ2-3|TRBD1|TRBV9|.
TGTGCCAGCAGCGAAATAGGACAGGGAACAGATTCAGATACGCAGTATTTT
CASSEIGQGTDSDTQYF
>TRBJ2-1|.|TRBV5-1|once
TGCGCCAGCAGCTCCCGCAGGTATGGGGAGCAGTTCTTC
CASSSRRYGEQFF
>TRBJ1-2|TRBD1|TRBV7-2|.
TGTGCCAGCAGCCCCCGACAGGGGGCTCGGTATGGCTACACCTTC
CASSPRQGARYGYTF
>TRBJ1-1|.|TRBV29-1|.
TGCAGCGTTGGTCCCTCTCCTTCAGGGATGACTGAAGCTTTCTTT
CSVGPSPSGMTEAFF
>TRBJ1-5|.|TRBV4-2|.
TGTGCCAGCAGCCAAGAAGGACAATGGGATCAGCCCCAGCATTTT
CASSQEGQWDQPQHF
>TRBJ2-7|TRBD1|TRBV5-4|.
TGTGCCAGCAGCTTACCGGGACAGGATTTCTACGAGCAGTACTTC
CASSLPGQDFYEQYF
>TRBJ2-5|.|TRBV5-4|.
TGTGCCAGCAGCTTGGCCGCGGGTAAGGGTTCAGAGACCCAGTACTTC
CASSLAAGKGSETQYF
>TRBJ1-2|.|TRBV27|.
TGTGCCAGCAGATTAAAATCGGGGTTTTACTATGGCTACACCTTC
CASRLKSGFYYGYTF
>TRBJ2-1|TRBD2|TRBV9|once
TGTGCCAGCAGCGTAGGTCGTAGGCGGGAGGTGATTGAGCAGTTCTTC
CASSVGRRREVIEQFF
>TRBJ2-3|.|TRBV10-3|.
TGTGCCATCAGTGAGACTAGCACAGATACGCAGTATTTT
CAISETSTDTQYF
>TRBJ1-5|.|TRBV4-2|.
TGTGCCAGCAGCCAAGATGCCCCAGGGTTGAAGGCTCAGCCCCAGCATTTT
CASSQDAPGLKAQPQHF
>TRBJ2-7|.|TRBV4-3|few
TGCGCCAGCAGCCAAGAGGGCGACAGAGGCTACGAGCAGTACTTC
CASSQEGDRGYEQYF
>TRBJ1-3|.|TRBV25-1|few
TGTGCCAGCAGTGAATGGAGGACTGGAAACACCATATATTTT
CASSEWRTGNTIYF
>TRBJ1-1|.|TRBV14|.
TGTGCCAGCAGCCAAGAGAGAGGGAACACTGAAGCTTTCTTT
CASSQERGNTEAFF
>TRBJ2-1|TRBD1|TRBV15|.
TGTGCCACCAGCAGAGCAACCTACAGGGGAGATGAGCAGTTCTTC
CATSRATYRGDEQFF
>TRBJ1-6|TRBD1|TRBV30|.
TGTGCCTGGAGTGTTGGCCTTCGGACAGGGAAATATAATTCCCCCCTCCACTTT
CAWSVGLRTGKYNSPLHF
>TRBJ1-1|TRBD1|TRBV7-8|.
TGTGCCAGCAGCTCCTTTAGTGCACAGGGGACTGAAGCTTTCTTT
CASSSFSAQGTEAFF
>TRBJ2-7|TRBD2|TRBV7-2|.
TGTGCCAGCAGCCTCGAGCGGGAGGGGGCCACCTACGAGCAGTACTTC
CASSLEREGATYEQYF
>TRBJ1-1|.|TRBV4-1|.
TGCGCCAGCAGCCAAATCTTCCTGGACAAGGCTTTCTTT
CASSQIFLDKAFF
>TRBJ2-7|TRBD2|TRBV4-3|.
TGCGCCAGCAGCCAAGCCTTCGGGGGGAAATTCTACGAGCAGTACTTC
CASSQAFGGKFYEQYF